This is a list of T cell receptor beta chains from one sample in a study of cytomegalovirus exposure and HLA in healthy donors. Using immunoSEQ multiplex PCR, the repertoire was profiled, and TCRdb retains in-frame clones only, with some absent. The sample gives roughly 130,000 clones, roughly 74% of which show up once; roughly 6.3% is in the top ten. Sequencing was performed on PBMCs. All receptors derive from a woman aged 50 to 65 in good health and CMV-seropositive. CDR3s include the opening cysteine and the closing phenylalanine or tryptophan. A D gene is named only where the DNA matches it firmly. Clone sizes are given selectively: once, few, many, or a class where the clone is expanded.

J: TRBJ2-7; V: TRBV15; D: .; size: .; DNA: TGTGCCACCAGCGGGGGGGCCACCTACGAGCAGTACTTC; CDR3: CATSGGATYEQYF
J: TRBJ2-2; V: TRBV29-1; D: .; size: .; DNA: TGCAGCGTTGGAGGCTCCTGGGCAGGGGAGACCGGGGAGCTGTTTTTT; CDR3: CSVGGSWAGETGELFF
J: TRBJ2-1; V: TRBV2; D: TRBD1; size: .; DNA: TGTGCCAGCCATGGACAGGGGCGCTTCAGCTCCTACAATGAGCAGTTCTTC; CDR3: CASHGQGRFSSYNEQFF
J: TRBJ1-5; V: TRBV19; D: .; size: .; DNA: TGTGCCAGTAGTATCCAGGCAGCTTATAGCAATCAGCCCCAGCATTTT; CDR3: CASSIQAAYSNQPQHF
J: TRBJ1-1; V: TRBV11-2; D: .; size: .; DNA: TGTGCCAGCAGCTCCCAGCGGGTACAGAACACTGAAGCTTTCTTT; CDR3: CASSSQRVQNTEAFF
J: TRBJ1-5; V: TRBV7-7; D: .; size: few; DNA: TGTGCTAGCAGCTCAGGGACACATAGCAATCAGCCCCAGCATTTT; CDR3: CASSSGTHSNQPQHF
J: TRBJ1-2; V: TRBV4-3; D: .; size: .; DNA: TGCGCCAGCAGCCAAGATTTGAGAGAGAACTATGGCTACACCTTC; CDR3: CASSQDLRENYGYTF
J: TRBJ1-3; V: TRBV5-4; D: .; size: .; DNA: TGTGCCAGCAGTTCCGCCAGTGGAAACACCATATATTTT; CDR3: CASSSASGNTIYF
J: TRBJ2-7; V: TRBV4-2; D: .; size: few; DNA: TGTGCCAGCAGCCAAGATCCTATAGTAGGGACTCGCTCCTACGAGCAGTACTTC; CDR3: CASSQDPIVGTRSYEQYF
J: TRBJ2-3; V: TRBV21-1; D: .; size: .; DNA: TGTGCCAGCAGCTCCCGGGGACAGGGGGTAACAGATACGCAGTATTTT; CDR3: CASSSRGQGVTDTQYF
J: TRBJ2-7; V: TRBV7-9; D: TRBD1; size: .; DNA: TGTGCCAGCAGCCGAGGGGTTCGACAGGGGGCTTACGAGCAGTACTTC; CDR3: CASSRGVRQGAYEQYF
J: TRBJ2-1; V: TRBV6-5; D: TRBD2; size: .; DNA: TGTGCCAGCGGGATAGCGGGGCCTTACAATGAGCAGTTCTTC; CDR3: CASGIAGPYNEQFF
J: TRBJ1-2; V: TRBV18; D: .; size: few; DNA: TGTGCCAGCGGGCAGGGGAGAAACTATGGCTACACCTTC; CDR3: CASGQGRNYGYTF